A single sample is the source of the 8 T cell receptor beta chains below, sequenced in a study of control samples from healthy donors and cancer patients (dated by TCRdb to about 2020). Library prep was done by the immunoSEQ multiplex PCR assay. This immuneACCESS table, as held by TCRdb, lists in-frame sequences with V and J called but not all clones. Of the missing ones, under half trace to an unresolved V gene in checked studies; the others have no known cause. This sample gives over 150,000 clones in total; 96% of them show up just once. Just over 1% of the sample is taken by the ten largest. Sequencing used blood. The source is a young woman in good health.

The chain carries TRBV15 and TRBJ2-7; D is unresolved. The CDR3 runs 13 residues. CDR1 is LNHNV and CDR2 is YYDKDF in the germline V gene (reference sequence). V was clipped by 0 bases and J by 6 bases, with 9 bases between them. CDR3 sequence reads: CATSRDLIGEQYF. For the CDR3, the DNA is TGTGCCACCAGCAGAGATCTCATAGGCGAGCAGTACTTC.

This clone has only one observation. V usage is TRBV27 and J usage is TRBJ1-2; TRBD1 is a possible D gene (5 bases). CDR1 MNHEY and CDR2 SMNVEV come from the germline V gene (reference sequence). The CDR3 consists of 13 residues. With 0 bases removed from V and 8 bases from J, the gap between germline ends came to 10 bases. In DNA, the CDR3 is TGTGCCAGCAGTTTATCCGGGGGAATAGGCTACACCTTC. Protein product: CASSLSGGIGYTF.

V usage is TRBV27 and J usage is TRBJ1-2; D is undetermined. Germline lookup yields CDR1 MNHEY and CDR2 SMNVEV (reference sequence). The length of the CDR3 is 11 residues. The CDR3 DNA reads TGTCATAAAGGGACTAACTATGGCTACACCTTC. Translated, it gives CHKGTNYGYTF.

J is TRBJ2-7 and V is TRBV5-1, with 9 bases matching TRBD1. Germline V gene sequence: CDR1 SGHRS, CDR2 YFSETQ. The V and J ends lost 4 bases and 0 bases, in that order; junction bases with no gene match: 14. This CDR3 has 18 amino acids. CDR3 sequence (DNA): TGCGCCAGCAGCCCGGGACAGGGCAACCCCTATCGCTCCTACGAGCAGTACTTC. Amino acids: CASSPGQGNPYRSYEQYF.

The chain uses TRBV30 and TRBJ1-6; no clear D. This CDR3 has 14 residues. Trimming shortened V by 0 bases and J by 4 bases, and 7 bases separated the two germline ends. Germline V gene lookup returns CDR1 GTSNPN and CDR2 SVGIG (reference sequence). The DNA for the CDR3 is TGTGCCTGGAGTGTACGTACTTATAATTCACCCCTCCACTTT. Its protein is CAWSVRTYNSPLHF.

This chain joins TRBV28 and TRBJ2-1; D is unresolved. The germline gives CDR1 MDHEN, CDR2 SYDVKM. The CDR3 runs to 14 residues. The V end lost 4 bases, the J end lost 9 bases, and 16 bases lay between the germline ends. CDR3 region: CASSSPPGYLEQFF. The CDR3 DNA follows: TGTGCCAGCAGTTCCCCCCCTGGGTATCTTGAGCAGTTCTTC.

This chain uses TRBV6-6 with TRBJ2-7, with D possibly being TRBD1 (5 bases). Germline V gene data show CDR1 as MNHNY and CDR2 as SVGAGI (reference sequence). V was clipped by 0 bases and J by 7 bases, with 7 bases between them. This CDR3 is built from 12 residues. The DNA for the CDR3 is TGTGCCAGCAGTTACTCACAGGAAGAGCAGTACTTC. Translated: CASSYSQEEQYF.

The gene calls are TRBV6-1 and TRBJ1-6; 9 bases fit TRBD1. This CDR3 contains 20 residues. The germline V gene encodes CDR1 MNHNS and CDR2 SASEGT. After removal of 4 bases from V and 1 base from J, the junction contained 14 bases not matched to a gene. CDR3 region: CASSAGQGTFYGSYNSPLHF. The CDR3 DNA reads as TGTGCCAGCAGTGCGGGACAGGGAACTTTTTACGGTTCCTATAATTCACCCCTCCACTTT.